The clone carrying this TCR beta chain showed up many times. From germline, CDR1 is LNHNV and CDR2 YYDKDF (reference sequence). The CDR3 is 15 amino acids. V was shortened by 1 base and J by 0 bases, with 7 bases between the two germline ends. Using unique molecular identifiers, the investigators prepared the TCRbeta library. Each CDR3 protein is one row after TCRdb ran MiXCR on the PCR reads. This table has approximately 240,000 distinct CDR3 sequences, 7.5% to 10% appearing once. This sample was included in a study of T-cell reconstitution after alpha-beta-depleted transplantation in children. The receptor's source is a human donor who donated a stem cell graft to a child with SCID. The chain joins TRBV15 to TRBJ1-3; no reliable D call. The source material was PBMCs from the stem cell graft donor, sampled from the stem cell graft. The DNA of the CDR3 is TGTGCCACCAGCAGAGCCGTTGGCTCTGGAAACACCATATATTTT. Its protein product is CATSRAVGSGNTIYF.